These 19 T cell receptor beta chains originate from one sample sequenced in a study of OX40 agonist ivuxolimab in advanced cancers. Repertoires were generated with immunoSEQ multiplex PCR, while TCRdb's copy carries only in-frame clones and drops some. The sample carries around 19,000 clones, 80% to 90% recorded once. The material sequenced was CD4+ or CD8+ T cells sorted from blood, taken in a trial of the OX40 agonist ivuxolimab. These TCRs come from an adult with an advanced solid tumor such as melanoma, head and neck, liver or kidney cancer.

V is TRBV11-3 and J is TRBJ2-7; 7 bases map to TRBD2. V gave up 3 bases and J gave up 5 bases; unmatched junction bases: 7. The CDR3 loop spans 14 amino acids. The germline gives CDR1 SGHNT, CDR2 YENEEA. CDR3 loop: CASSFSGAGDEQYF. The CDR3 coding sequence is TGTGCCAGCAGCTTCAGCGGGGCCGGGGACGAGCAGTACTTC. Combining the CDR3 with reference TRBV11-3 and TRBJ2-7 gives the whole variable domain EAGVVQSPRYKIIEKKQPVAFWCNPISGHNTLYWYLQNLGQGPELLIRYENEEAVDDSQLPKDRFSAERLKGVDSTLKIQPAELGDSAVYLCASSFSGAGDEQYFGPGTRLTVT.

The rearrangement uses TRBV6-5 and TRBJ2-1; D might be TRBD2 (5 bases). The length of the CDR3 is 14 residues. V shed 7 bases and J shed 0 bases, with 10 bases lying between them. In germline, CDR1 is MNHEY, CDR2 SVGAGI. The CDR3 DNA reads TGTGCCAGCACCCCAGCGGTCTCCTACAATGAGCAGTTCTTC. Protein: CASTPAVSYNEQFF.

This clone was seen only once. The gene calls are TRBV27 and TRBJ2-2, with 9 bases lining up with TRBD1. The V segment lost 2 bases and the J segment 7 bases; nucleotides outside the gene matches: 11. The CDR3 length is 17 residues. From germline, CDR1 is MNHEY and CDR2 SMNVEV (reference sequence). The CDR3 spells CASSLRGQGSLSGELFF. DNA for the CDR3: TGTGCCAGCAGTTTAAGGGGACAGGGATCTCTTAGCGGGGAGCTGTTTTTT.

The V and J genes are TRBV7-2 and TRBJ2-7; 15 bases are a match to TRBD2. The CDR3 is 18 residues long. J was trimmed by 4 bases and V by 5 bases; bases with no gene match: 12. The germline gives CDR1 SGHTA, CDR2 FQGNSA. The CDR3 DNA follows: TGTGCCAGCAGCCCTAGGGGAGGGACTAGCGGGAGGATATACGAGCAGTACTTC. This sequence encodes CASSPRGGTSGRIYEQYF.

The genes are TRBV7-8 and TRBJ2-3; no clear D. The germline CDR1 and CDR2 sequences are SGHVS and FQNEAQ. The CDR3 consists of 13 residues. Trimming stripped 6 bases from V and 5 bases from J, with 12 bases between. The CDR3, as DNA: TGTGCCAGCAGTGTTAGGGAAGGAGATACGCAGTATTTT. Protein product: CASSVREGDTQYF.

This chain links TRBV5-1 with TRBJ2-1, with 9 bases fitting TRBD1. V lost 7 bases and J lost 0; bases outside the gene matches: 5. CDR3 length: 15 amino acids. Germline CDR1 reads SGHRS; CDR2 reads YFSETQ. The CDR3 spells CASGGQGSSYNEQFF. The CDR3 nucleotides are TGCGCCAGCGGAGGACAGGGGAGCTCCTACAATGAGCAGTTCTTC. Combining the CDR3 with reference TRBV5-1 and TRBJ2-1 gives the whole variable domain KAGVTQTPRYLIKTRGQQVTLSCSPISGHRSVSWYQQTPGQGLQFLFEYFSETQRNKGNFPGRFSGRQFSNSRSEMNVSTLELGDSALYLCASGGQGSSYNEQFFGPGTRLTVL.

A few counts support this clone. V gene TRBV2 combines with J gene TRBJ1-5; D uncertain. With 1 base removed from V and 7 bases from J, the gap between germline ends came to 11 bases. CDR1 SNHLY and CDR2 FYNNEI come from the germline V gene. The CDR3 is 14 amino acids. Written as DNA, the CDR3 is TGTGCCAGCAGTGAAGGACCTTCTGGACAGCCCCAGCATTTT. Protein: CASSEGPSGQPQHF.

The V call is TRBV30, the J call TRBJ2-1; 16 bases are a match to TRBD2. V shed 1 base and J 8 bases; nucleotides not matched to a gene: 5. The germline V gene has CDR1 GTSNPN and CDR2 SVGIG (reference sequence). The CDR3 is 16 residues long. The chain's CDR3 is CAWSEGLAGGGDEQFF. The DNA for the CDR3 is TGTGCCTGGAGTGAGGGACTAGCGGGAGGGGGGGATGAGCAGTTCTTC.

This clone was counted between two and nine times. The chain uses TRBV9 and TRBJ2-2; TRBD1 is a possible D gene (6 bases). The V end lost 0 bases, the J end lost 7 bases, and 22 bases lay between the germline ends. Germline CDR1 reads SGDLS; CDR2 reads YYNGEE. The CDR3 covers 18 residues. CDR3 amino acids: CASSVGGQGTGIVGELFF. The CDR3 bases are TGTGCCAGCAGCGTAGGAGGTCAGGGGACGGGAATCGTCGGGGAGCTGTTTTTT.

With respect to this clone: This sample also contains other DNA sequences that code for the same CDR3. The chain couples TRBV4-1 to TRBJ2-7; the D gene could be TRBD1 or TRBD2 (5 bases each). V dropped 3 bases and J dropped 5 bases, with 20 bases sitting between them. Germline V lookup: CDR1 MGHRA, CDR2 YSYEKL. This CDR3 has 16 amino acids. CDR3 residues: CASSQAPSVGVHEQYF. The CDR3 DNA sequence: TGCGCCAGCAGCCAGGCCCCCTCCGTGGGGGTCCACGAGCAGTACTTC.

This chain joins TRBV5-1 and TRBJ2-5; 8 bases are a match to TRBD2. This CDR3 spans 14 amino acids. The germline V gene has CDR1 SGHRS and CDR2 YFSETQ. The ends lost 4 bases at V and 2 bases at J; junction bases unmatched: 4. The CDR3 is CASSPSGGQETQYF. CDR3 sequence (DNA): TGCGCCAGCAGCCCAAGCGGGGGTCAAGAGACCCAGTACTTC.

The CDR3 DNA reads TGTGCCAGCAGCAAGACAGGGGGTGATGAAAAACTGTTTTTT. It yields the protein CASSKTGGDEKLFF. J is TRBJ1-4 and V is TRBV6-5; 9 positions agree with TRBD1. V was pared by 6 bases and J by 6 bases, with 5 bases of the junction left unmatched. This CDR3 spans 14 amino acids. CDR1 and CDR2 (germline): MNHEY, SVGAGI.

This clone was counted once. The chain carries TRBV7-3 and TRBJ2-2; D is unclear. CDR1 is SGHTA, CDR2 FQGTGA, per germline. The CDR3 is 12 residues long. V lost 4 bases and J 7 bases, leaving 7 bases between the germline ends. CDR3: CASSYRGGELFF. As DNA, the CDR3 is TGTGCCAGCAGCTACCGAGGCGGGGAGCTGTTTTTT. The full variable domain, with the rest looked up from reference TRBV7-3 and TRBJ2-2, is GAGVSQTPSNKVTEKGKYVELRCDPISGHTALYWYRQSLGQGPEFLIYFQGTGAADDSGLPNDRFFAVRPEGSVSTLKIQRTERGDSAVYLCASSYRGGELFFGEGSRLTVL.

The rearrangement joins TRBV10-3 to TRBJ2-2; the match to TRBD2 covers 7 bases. Germline CDR1 and CDR2: ENHRY and SYGVKD. This CDR3 spans 16 amino acids. The V and J ends lost 6 bases and 1 base, in that order; junction bases with no gene match: 8. In DNA, the CDR3 is TGTGCCATCAGAGACTTCCGCGGGGGGAACACCGGGGAGCTGTTTTTT. It yields the protein CAIRDFRGGNTGELFF.

V and J are TRBV5-1 and TRBJ2-3, with D unresolved. This CDR3 comprises 12 residues. CDR1 and CDR2 from the germline V gene are SGHRS and YFSETQ. Trimming removed 4 bases at V and 0 bases at J, with 3 bases between. The CDR3 DNA follows: TGCGCCAGCAGCCCAAGCACAGATACGCAGTATTTT. As protein: CASSPSTDTQYF.

The chain couples TRBV6-5 to TRBJ2-7; D not certain. V was trimmed by 5 bases and J by 1 base, leaving 9 bases between them. The CDR3 spans 13 residues. Germline CDR1 and CDR2: MNHEY and SVGAGI. The CDR3 coding sequence is TGTGCCAGCAGTCCCGGACCATCCTACGAGCAGTACTTC. It is translated as CASSPGPSYEQYF.

CDR3 protein: CASSPRAGYEQYF. The CDR3 nucleotides read TGTGCCAGCAGCCCGAGGGCAGGGTACGAGCAGTACTTC. The rearrangement uses TRBV11-1 and TRBJ2-7, with D perhaps being TRBD1 or TRBD2 (5 bases each). Germline-derived CDR1 and CDR2 are SGHAT and FQDESV (reference sequence). Trimming cost V 5 bases and J 4 bases, with 12 bases left between them. The CDR3 has 13 residues. Together with reference TRBV11-1 and TRBJ2-7, the CDR3 gives the full variable domain: EAEVAQSPRYKITEKSQAVAFWCDPISGHATLYWYRQILGQGPELLVQFQDESVVDDSQLPKDRFSAERLKGVDSTLKIQPAELGDSAMYLCASSPRAGYEQYFGPGTRLTVT.

The chain combines TRBV4-1 with TRBJ1-3; D ambiguous. Trimming cost V 4 bases and J 0 bases, with 16 bases left between them. The germline V gene has CDR1 MGHRA and CDR2 YSYEKL. This CDR3 spans 17 amino acids. CDR3 DNA sequence: TGCGCCAGCAGCCTAACCCTATTGAGAGGCTCTGGAAACACCATATATTTT. Encoded protein: CASSLTLLRGSGNTIYF.

The gene calls are TRBV5-4 and TRBJ2-7; 13 nucleotides agree with TRBD2. This CDR3 has 13 residues. Germline V gene data show CDR1 as SGHNT and CDR2 as YYREEE (reference sequence). J was trimmed by 11 bases and V by 5 bases; bases with no gene match: 7. The CDR3 is CASSPGTSGNKYF. DNA for the CDR3: TGTGCCAGCAGTCCCGGGACTAGCGGGAATAAGTACTTC. Supplemented by reference TRBV5-4 and TRBJ2-7, the full variable domain reads ETGVTQSPTHLIKTRGQQVTLRCSSQSGHNTVSWYQQALGQGPQFIFQYYREEENGRGNFPPRFSGLQFPNYSSELNVNALELDDSALYLCASSPGTSGNKYFGPGTRLTVT.